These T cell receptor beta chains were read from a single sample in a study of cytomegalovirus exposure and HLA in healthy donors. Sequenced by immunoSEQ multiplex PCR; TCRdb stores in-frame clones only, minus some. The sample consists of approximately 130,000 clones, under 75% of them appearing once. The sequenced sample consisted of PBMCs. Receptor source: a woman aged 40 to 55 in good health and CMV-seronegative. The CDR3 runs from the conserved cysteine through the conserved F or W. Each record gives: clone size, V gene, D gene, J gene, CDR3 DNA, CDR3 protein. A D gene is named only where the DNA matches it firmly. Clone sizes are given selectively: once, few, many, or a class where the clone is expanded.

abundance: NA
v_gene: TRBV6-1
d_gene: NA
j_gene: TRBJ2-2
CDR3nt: TGTGCCAGCATCATATGGCCAACGAACACCGGGGAGCTGTTTTTT
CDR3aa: CASIIWPTNTGELFF

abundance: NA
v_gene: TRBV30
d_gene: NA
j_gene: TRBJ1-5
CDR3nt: TGTGCCTCCCCGTGGCCCCAGCATTTT
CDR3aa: CASPWPQHF

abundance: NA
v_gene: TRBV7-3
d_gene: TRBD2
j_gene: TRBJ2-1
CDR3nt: TGTGCCAGCAGCCTGACTAGCGGGGTCCGCAATGAGCAGTTCTTC
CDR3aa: CASSLTSGVRNEQFF

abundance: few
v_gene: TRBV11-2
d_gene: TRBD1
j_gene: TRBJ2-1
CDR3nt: TGTGCCAGCAGCATGGACAGGAACAATGAGCAGTTCTTC
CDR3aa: CASSMDRNNEQFF

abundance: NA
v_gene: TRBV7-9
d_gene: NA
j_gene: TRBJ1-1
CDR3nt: TGTGCCAGCAGCTTTTTACCATCGCGGCAGCAGAACACTGAAGCTTTCTTT
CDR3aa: CASSFLPSRQQNTEAFF

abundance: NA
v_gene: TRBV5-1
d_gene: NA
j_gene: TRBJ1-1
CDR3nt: TGCGCCAGCAGCTTCTCACTCGACCGGGCCGGGGCTGAAGCTTTCTTT
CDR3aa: CASSFSLDRAGAEAFF

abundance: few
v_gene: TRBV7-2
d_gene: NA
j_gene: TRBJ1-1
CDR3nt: TGTGCCAGCAGCCAAGAGCTGAACACTGAAGCTTTCTTT
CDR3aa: CASSQELNTEAFF

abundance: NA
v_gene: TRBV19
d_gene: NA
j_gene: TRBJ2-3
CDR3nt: TGTGCCAGTAGTATAGGGGGGCACACAGATACGCAGTATTTT
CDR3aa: CASSIGGHTDTQYF

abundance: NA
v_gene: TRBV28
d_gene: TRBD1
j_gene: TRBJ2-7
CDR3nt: TGTGCCAGCAGTCAGAGGACAGGGGAGGGCTACGAGCAGTACTTC
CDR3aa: CASSQRTGEGYEQYF

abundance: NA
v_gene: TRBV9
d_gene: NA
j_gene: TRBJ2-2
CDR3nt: TGTGCCAGCAGCGTAGAACAGGCCGGGGAGCTGTTTTTT
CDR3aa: CASSVEQAGELFF

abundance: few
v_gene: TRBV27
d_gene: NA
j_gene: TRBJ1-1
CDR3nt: TGTGCCAGCAGTTTAAACCGAGACACTGAAGCTTTCTTT
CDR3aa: CASSLNRDTEAFF

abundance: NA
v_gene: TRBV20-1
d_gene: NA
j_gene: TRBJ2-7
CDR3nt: TGCAGTGCTAGTTTGGGGCCCGGGCAGTACTTC
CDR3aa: CSASLGPGQYF

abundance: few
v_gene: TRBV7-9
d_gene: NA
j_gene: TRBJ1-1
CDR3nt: TGTGCCGGATCAACAGGGAGAACTGAAGCTTTCTTT
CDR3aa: CAGSTGRTEAFF

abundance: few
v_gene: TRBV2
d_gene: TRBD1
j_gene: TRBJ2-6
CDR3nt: TGTGCCAGCAGCCCAGGGACAGACTCTGGGGCCAACGTCCTGACTTTC
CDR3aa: CASSPGTDSGANVLTF

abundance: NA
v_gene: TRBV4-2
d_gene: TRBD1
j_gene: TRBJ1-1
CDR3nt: TGTGCCAGCAGCCGCAGACAGGGGGGGGAGAACACTGAAGCTTTCTTT
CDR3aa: CASSRRQGGENTEAFF

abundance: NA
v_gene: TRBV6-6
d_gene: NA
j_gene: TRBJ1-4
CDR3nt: TGTGCCAGCAGGGGGCAGAATAATGAAAAACTGTTTTTT
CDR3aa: CASRGQNNEKLFF

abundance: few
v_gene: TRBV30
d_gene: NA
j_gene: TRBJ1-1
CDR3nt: TGTGCCCTGAGCCCCGGGGGTGAAGCTTTCTTT
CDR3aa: CALSPGGEAFF

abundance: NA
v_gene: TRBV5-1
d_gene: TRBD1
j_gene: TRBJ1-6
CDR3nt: TGCGCCAGCAGCGACGCCGGGACAGGTTTATGGTCACCCCTCCACTTT
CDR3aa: CASSDAGTGLWSPLHF

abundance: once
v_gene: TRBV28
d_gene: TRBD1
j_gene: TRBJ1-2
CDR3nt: TGTGCCAGCAGCTCCGGGACAGGGGTTGGCTACACCTTC
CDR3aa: CASSSGTGVGYTF

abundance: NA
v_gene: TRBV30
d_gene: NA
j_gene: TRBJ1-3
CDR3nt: TGTGCCTGGAGTGTTTCGGGAAACACCATATATTTT
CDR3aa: CAWSVSGNTIYF

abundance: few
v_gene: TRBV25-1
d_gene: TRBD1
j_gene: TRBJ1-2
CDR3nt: TGTGCCAGCAGTGATGAGGACAGGTCCTATGGCTACACCTTC
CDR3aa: CASSDEDRSYGYTF

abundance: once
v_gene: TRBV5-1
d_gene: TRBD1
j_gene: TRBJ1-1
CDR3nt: TGCGCCAGCAGCTTGCAGGGGGCGCAAACCACTGAAGCTTTCTTT
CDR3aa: CASSLQGAQTTEAFF

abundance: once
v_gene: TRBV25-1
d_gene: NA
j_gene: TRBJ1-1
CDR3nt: TGTGCCAGCAGTGGAGGAACTCGGGTAGCTTTCTTT
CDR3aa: CASSGGTRVAFF

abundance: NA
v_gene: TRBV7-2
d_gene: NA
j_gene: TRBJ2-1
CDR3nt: TGTGCCAGCAGTCGCACGGGTGGTAGTTTCTCCTACAATGAGCAGTTCTTC
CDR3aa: CASSRTGGSFSYNEQFF

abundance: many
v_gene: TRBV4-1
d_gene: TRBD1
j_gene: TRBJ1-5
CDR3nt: TGCGCCAGCAGCCAAGAGAGACAGGGTAAGCAGCCCCAGCATTTT
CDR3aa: CASSQERQGKQPQHF

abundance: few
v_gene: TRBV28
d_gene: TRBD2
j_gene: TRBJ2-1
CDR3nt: TGTGCCAGCAGTCGGGCACTAGCGGGGGGGCTCAATGAGCAGTTCTTC
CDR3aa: CASSRALAGGLNEQFF

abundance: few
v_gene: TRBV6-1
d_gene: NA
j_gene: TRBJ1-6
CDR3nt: TGTGCCAGCAGTGATCCGGGACAATTATCACCCCTCCACTTT
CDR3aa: CASSDPGQLSPLHF

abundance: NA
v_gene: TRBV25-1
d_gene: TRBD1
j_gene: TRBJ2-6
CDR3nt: TGTGCCAGCAGTGAAACCCGGACAGGGATCTCTGGGGCCAACGTCCTGACTTTC
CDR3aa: CASSETRTGISGANVLTF

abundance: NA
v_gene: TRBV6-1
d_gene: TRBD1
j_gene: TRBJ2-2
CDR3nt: TGTGCCAGCAGACAGGGACAGGGGGCATACGGGGAGCTGTTTTTT
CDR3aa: CASRQGQGAYGELFF

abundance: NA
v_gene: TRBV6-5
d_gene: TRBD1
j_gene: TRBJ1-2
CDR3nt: TGTGCCAGCAGTGACAGGGGCGGCTATGGCTACACCTTC
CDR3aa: CASSDRGGYGYTF

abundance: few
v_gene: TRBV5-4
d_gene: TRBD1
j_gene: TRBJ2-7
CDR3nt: TGTGCCAGCAGCTTGTCAGGCGGGACAGGGTTCTCCTACGAGCAGTACTTC
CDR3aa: CASSLSGGTGFSYEQYF

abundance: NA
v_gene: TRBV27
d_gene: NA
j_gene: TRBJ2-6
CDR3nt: TGTGCCAGCAGTTCGACTTCTGGGGCCAACGTCCTGACTTTC
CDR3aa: CASSSTSGANVLTF

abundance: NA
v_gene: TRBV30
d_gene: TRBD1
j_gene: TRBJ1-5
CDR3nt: TGTGCCTGGAACTCAGGGGGTAATCAGCCCCAGCATTTT
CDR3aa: CAWNSGGNQPQHF

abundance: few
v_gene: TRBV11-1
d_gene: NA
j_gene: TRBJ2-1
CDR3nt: TGTGCCAGCAGCTTAGACAGGGAGCAGTTCTTC
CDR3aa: CASSLDREQFF

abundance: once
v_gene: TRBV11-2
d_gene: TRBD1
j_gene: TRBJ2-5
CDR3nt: TGTGCCAGCAGCTTAGAAGGGACAGGGGGACGGGAGACCCAGTACTTC
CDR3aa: CASSLEGTGGRETQYF

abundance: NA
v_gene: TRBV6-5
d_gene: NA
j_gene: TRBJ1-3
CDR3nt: TGTGCCAGCAGCAGCCTCAGGGTGACCGGAAACACCATATATTTT
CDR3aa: CASSSLRVTGNTIYF

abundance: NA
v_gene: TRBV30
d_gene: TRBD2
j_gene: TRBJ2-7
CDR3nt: TGTGCCTGGAACGCCCAGCGGGGGATCTACGAGCAGTACTTC
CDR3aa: CAWNAQRGIYEQYF

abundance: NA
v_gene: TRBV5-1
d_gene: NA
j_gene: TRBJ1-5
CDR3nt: TGCGCCAGCAGCTTCATCAGGGGTCAGGATCAGCCCCAGCATTTT
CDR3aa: CASSFIRGQDQPQHF

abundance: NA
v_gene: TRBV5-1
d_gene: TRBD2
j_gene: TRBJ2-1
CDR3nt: TGCGCCAGCAGCCCCCTAGCGGGGAGGACCTACAATGAGCAGTTCTTC
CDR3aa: CASSPLAGRTYNEQFF

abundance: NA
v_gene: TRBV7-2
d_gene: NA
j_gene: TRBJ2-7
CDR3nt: TGTGCCAGCAGTGTCGGTGGAGGGACCTCCTACGAGCAGTACTTC
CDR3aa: CASSVGGGTSYEQYF

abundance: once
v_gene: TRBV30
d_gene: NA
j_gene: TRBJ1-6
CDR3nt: TGTGCCTGGAGTGTACGAGGCGGGGGAGGTGGTTCACCCCTCCACTTT
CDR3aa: CAWSVRGGGGGSPLHF